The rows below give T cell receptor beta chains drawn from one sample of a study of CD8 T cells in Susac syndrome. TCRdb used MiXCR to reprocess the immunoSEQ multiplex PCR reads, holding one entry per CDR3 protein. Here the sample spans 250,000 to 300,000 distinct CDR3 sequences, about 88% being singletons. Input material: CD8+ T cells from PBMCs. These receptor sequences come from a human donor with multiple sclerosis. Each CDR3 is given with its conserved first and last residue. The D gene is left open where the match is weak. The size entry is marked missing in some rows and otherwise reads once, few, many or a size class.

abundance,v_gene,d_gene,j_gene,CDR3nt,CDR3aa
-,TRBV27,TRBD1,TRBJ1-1,TGTGCCAGCAGTTTGGGACAGATGAACACTGAAGCTTTCTTT,CASSLGQMNTEAFF
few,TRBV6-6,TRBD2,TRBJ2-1,TGTGCCAGCAGCTCCGGGACTAGTGATGTCGCCTGGCAGTTCTTC,CASSSGTSDVAWQFF
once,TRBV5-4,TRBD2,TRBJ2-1,TGTGCCAGCAGCGTGTCGGGGGGGCGTAATGAGCAGTTCTTC,CASSVSGGRNEQFF
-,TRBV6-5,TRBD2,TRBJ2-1,TGTGCCAGCAGTTACTCGAGTCTAGCGGGAGTCAATGAGCAGTTCTTC,CASSYSSLAGVNEQFF
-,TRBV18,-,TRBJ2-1,TGTGCCAGCTCACCCCCAGTGGGAGACTACAATGAGCAGTTCTTC,CASSPPVGDYNEQFF
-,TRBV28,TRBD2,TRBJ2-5,TGTGCCACCCTCGGGGGACTAGCGCAAGAGACCCAGTACTTC,CATLGGLAQETQYF
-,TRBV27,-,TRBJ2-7,TGTGCCAGCAGTTTCGGACAGCGGTACGAGCAGTACTTC,CASSFGQRYEQYF
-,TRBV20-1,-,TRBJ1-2,TGCAGTGCTAGAGGCGCCGCAACCTCCTATGGCTACACCTTC,CSARGAATSYGYTF
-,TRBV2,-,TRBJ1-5,TGTGCCAGCAGTGGGGGGTATAGCAATCAGCCCCAGCATTTT,CASSGGYSNQPQHF
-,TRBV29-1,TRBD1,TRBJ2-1,TGCAGCGTCCCCGCGACAGGGGGAGGTGAGCAGTTCTTC,CSVPATGGGEQFF
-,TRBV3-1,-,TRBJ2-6,TGTGCCAGCAGCGCCCATTTCAGCTCTGGGGCCAACGTCCTGACTTTC,CASSAHFSSGANVLTF
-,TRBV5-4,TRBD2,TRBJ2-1,TGTGCCTTCGCGAGACTAGCGGGAGTCGATGAGCAGTTCTTC,CAFARLAGVDEQFF
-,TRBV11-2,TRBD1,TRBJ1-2,TGTGCCAGCAGCGCCTCACAGGGGGCCTATGGCTACACCTTC,CASSASQGAYGYTF
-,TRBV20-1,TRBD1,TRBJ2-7,TGCAGTGCTAGAGAGGGGAACCGGGACAGCAACGAGCAGTACTTC,CSAREGNRDSNEQYF
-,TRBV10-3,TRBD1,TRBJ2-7,TGTGCCATCACCCGGACAGGGTTCAACGAGCAGTACTTC,CAITRTGFNEQYF
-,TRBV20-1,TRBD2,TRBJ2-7,TGCAGTGCTAGGATGCGGGAGGGGCCGTGGGAGCAGTACTTC,CSARMREGPWEQYF
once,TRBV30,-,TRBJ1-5,TGTGCCTGGAGTGTGGCAGGGGCTGGGGGCAATCAGCCCCAGCATTTT,CAWSVAGAGGNQPQHF
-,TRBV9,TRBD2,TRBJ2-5,TGTGCCAGCGCACGGGGGGGCTTAGAGACCCAGTACTTC,CASARGGLETQYF
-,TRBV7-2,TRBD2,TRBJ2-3,TGTGCCAGCAGCCCCCTTGGGGGGGGGAGCACAGATACGCAGTATTTT,CASSPLGGGSTDTQYF
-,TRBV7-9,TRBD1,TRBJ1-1,TGTGCCAGCAGCTCAGGGGGGATTAACACTGAAGCTTTCTTT,CASSSGGINTEAFF
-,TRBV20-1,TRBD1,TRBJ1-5,TGCAGTGCTCTTCCCGGACAGGGCCTCGATCAGCCCCAGCATTTT,CSALPGQGLDQPQHF
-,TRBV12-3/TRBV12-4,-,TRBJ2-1,TGTGCCAGCAGCGACCTCCTAATATCCTACAATGAGCAGTTCTTC,CASSDLLISYNEQFF
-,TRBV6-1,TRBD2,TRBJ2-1,TGTGCCAGCAGCCTTCTAGCGGGGGGTTTATACAATGAGCAGTTCTTC,CASSLLAGGLYNEQFF
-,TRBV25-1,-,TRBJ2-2,TGTGCCAGCAGTTGGTGGACCGGGGAGCTGTTTTTT,CASSWWTGELFF
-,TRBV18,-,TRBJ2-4,TGTGCCAGCTCACCACTCGACAGCTTAGCCAAAAACATTCAGTACTTC,CASSPLDSLAKNIQYF
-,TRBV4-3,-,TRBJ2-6,TGCGCCAGCAGCCAAGACGGCAACTCTGGGGCCAACGTCCTGACTTTC,CASSQDGNSGANVLTF
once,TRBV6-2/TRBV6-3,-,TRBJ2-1,TGTGCCAGCAGTTCGGCTGAGGGGTACAATGAGCAGTTCTTC,CASSSAEGYNEQFF
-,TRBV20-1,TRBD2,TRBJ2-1,TGCAGTGCTAGAGTGCTAGCGGGAACGAACAATGAGCAGTTCTTC,CSARVLAGTNNEQFF
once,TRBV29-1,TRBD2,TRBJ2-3,TGCAGCGTTGAGGGACTAGGTAGCACAGATACGCAGTATTTT,CSVEGLGSTDTQYF
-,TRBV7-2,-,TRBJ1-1,TGTGCCAGCAGCTTAGGAACCCCTTGGACTTTCTTT,CASSLGTPWTFF
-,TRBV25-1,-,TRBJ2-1,TGTGCCAGCAGTGAATGGGGGGGCTCGACGGACAATGAGCAGTTCTTC,CASSEWGGSTDNEQFF
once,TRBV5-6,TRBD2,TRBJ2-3,TGTGCCAGCCTCCTAGCGGGAGTTGCAGATACGCAGTATTTT,CASLLAGVADTQYF
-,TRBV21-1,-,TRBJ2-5,TGTGCCAGCAGCGCCAGCCAAATCCCGGACAGGGTGGAAGAGACCCAGTACTTC,CASSASQIPDRVEETQYF
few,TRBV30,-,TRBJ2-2,TGTGCCTGGAGTGTAGGACCAGCAAAGCTGTTTTTT,CAWSVGPAKLFF
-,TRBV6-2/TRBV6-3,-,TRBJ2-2,TGTGCCATCTCCCCTCGGGGTGACACCGGGGAGCTGTTTTTT,CAISPRGDTGELFF
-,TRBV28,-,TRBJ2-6,TGTGCCAGCCGAGGGGGGGGCGCGTCCTCTGGGGCCAACGTCCTGACTTTC,CASRGGGASSGANVLTF
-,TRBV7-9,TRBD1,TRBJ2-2,TGTGCCAGCAGCCCTACAGGGGCGAACACCGGGGAGCTGTTTTTT,CASSPTGANTGELFF
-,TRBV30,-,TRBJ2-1,TGTGCCTGGAGTCCACCCGTTGGGGGCCCGCCCTCCTACAATGAGCAGTTCTTC,CAWSPPVGGPPSYNEQFF
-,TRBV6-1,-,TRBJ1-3,TGTGCCAGTCAGGCTGGAAACACCATATATTTT,CASQAGNTIYF
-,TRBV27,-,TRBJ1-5,TGTGCCAGCGGTGACAATCAGCCCCAGCATTTT,CASGDNQPQHF
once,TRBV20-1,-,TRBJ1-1,TGCAGTGCTAGAGATCCAGGGATGAACACTGAAGCTTTCTTT,CSARDPGMNTEAFF
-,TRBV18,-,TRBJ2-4,TGTGCCAGCTCACCGGGACAGCCGGGGGACATTCAGTACTTC,CASSPGQPGDIQYF
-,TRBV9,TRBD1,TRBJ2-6,TGTGCCAGCAGCCGACTTACAGGGGCTGGGGCCAACGTCCTGACTTTC,CASSRLTGAGANVLTF
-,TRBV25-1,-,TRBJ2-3,TGTGCCAGCAGTGAATCCGAGATCACAGATACGCAGTATTTT,CASSESEITDTQYF
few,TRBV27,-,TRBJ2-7,TGTGCCAGCAGTGGGGCCTACGAGCAGTACTTC,CASSGAYEQYF
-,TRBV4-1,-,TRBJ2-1,TGCGCCAGCAGAGGCCTAGACAATGAGCAGTTCTTC,CASRGLDNEQFF
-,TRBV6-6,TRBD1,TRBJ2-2,TGTGCCAGCACCCCTGAGACAGGGGTCACCGGGGAGCTGTTTTTT,CASTPETGVTGELFF
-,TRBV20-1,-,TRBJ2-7,TGCAGTGCTAGAGGTACGGATTATGCCTACGAGCAGTACTTC,CSARGTDYAYEQYF
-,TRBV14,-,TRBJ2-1,TGTGCCAGCAGCCAAATGGGTCCCAATGAGCAGTTCTTC,CASSQMGPNEQFF
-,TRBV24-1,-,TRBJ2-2,TGTGCCACCAGTGGGGGGGCCGGGGAGCTGTTTTTT,CATSGGAGELFF